The 27 T cell receptor beta chains given below trace back to one sample, sequenced in a study of early T cells in non-severe SARS-CoV-2 infection (TCRdb year 2021). Library preparation was by 5' RACE. Reads for this sample came from a NextSeq 500. TCRdb reworked the public reads: Q25 trimming with fastp, MiXCR clone assembly, productive beta chains retained. Each entry is one CDR3 protein sequence, shown with its most common DNA and genes. The sample table contains 40,000 to 50,000 distinct CDR3 sequences; only one count was recorded for almost 5.5% of them. Approximately 5.4% of the sample is held by the ten biggest clonotypes. This specimen was whole blood, taken at baseline. The origin of the receptors is an adult who was a healthcare worker with PCR-confirmed SARS-CoV-2 infection or an uninfected control (not recorded which).

This clonotype came up a few times. The chain recombines TRBV24-1 with TRBJ2-7; 8 bases are a match to TRBD2. CDR3 length: 13 residues. Germline CDR1 is KGHDR and CDR2 is SFDVKD. Trimming removed 11 bases from V and 2 bases from J; junction bases left unmatched: 7. The CDR3 bases are TGTGCCATCGGGGGGGGGATACCCTACGAGCAGTACTTC. Its protein product is CAIGGGIPYEQYF.

This clonotype was counted at least ten times. The rearrangement joins TRBV6-1 to TRBJ2-1, with 11 bases lining up with TRBD2. V dropped 7 bases and J dropped 6; count of bases not matched to a gene: 8. The CDR3 length is 15 residues. Per the germline V gene, CDR1 is MNHNS and CDR2 is SASEGT. The CDR3 reads CASTTGTSGFNEQFF. The CDR3 nucleotides are TGTGCCAGCACCACCGGGACTAGCGGCTTCAATGAGCAGTTCTTC.

The gene calls are TRBV6-5 and TRBJ1-6; tentative D call: TRBD1 (5 bases). The CDR3 consists of 15 residues. V lost 2 bases and J lost 5, with 10 bases in between. CDR1 is MNHEY and CDR2 is SVGAGI in the germline V gene. Here the CDR3 reads CASSYRGIHNSPLHF. DNA of the CDR3: TGTGCCAGCAGTTACAGGGGAATCCATAATTCACCCCTCCACTTT.

This clonotype came up many times. The chain uses TRBV5-4 and TRBJ1-1; 7 nucleotides agree with TRBD1. The CDR3 covers 15 residues. CDR1 and CDR2 from the germline V gene are SGHNT and YYREEE (reference sequence). V lost 5 bases and J lost 0; bases outside the gene matches: 7. The CDR3 bases are TGTGCCAGCAGTCGGCAGGGACAGATGAACACTGAAGCTTTCTTT. Translation: CASSRQGQMNTEAFF.

This clonotype was seen ten or more times. The chain joins TRBV6-5 to TRBJ1-2; D is unclear. Per germline, CDR1 MNHEY and CDR2 SVGAGI. This CDR3 region has 14 residues. V was pared by 0 bases and J by 1 base, with 6 bases between. The CDR3 DNA is TGTGCCAGCAGTTACTCTGGTGGTAACTATGGCTACACCTTC. As protein: CASSYSGGNYGYTF.

This clonotype was recorded at least ten times. The chain links TRBV14 to TRBJ2-7; TRBD2 aligns across 8 bases. Looked up from germline, CDR1 is SGHDN and CDR2 is FVKESK. Trimming took 4 bases from V and 4 from J; bases not matched to a gene: 9. The CDR3 totals 15 residues. The CDR3 DNA follows: TGTGCCAGCAGCCCCGGGGGAGCGGGAGCTTACGAGCAGTACTTC. Amino acid sequence: CASSPGGAGAYEQYF. Full variable domain (outside the CDR3, taken from reference TRBV14 and TRBJ2-7): EAGVTQFPSHSVIEKGQTVTLRCDPISGHDNLYWYRRVMGKEIKFLLHFVKESKQDESGMPNNRFLAERTGGTYSTLKVQPAELEDSGVYFCASSPGGAGAYEQYFGPGTRLTVT.

A note on this clonotype: A read error is possible here, since a much larger clone lies one base away. This chain's CDR3 is CASSEGSWAESTDTQYF. The CDR3, as DNA: TGTGCCAGCAGTGAAGGGAGTTGGGCGGAAAGCACAGATACGCAGTATTTT. The rearrangement joins TRBV6-1 to TRBJ2-3, with D unclear. The length of the CDR3 is 17 residues. Germline loops: CDR1 MNHNS, CDR2 SASEGT. V dropped 1 base and J dropped 0 bases, with 14 bases sitting between them.

This clonotype was recorded many times. V gene TRBV19 combines with J gene TRBJ2-7, with D unresolved. The CDR3 consists of 14 residues. Per the germline V gene, CDR1 is LNHDA and CDR2 is SQIVND (reference sequence). V lost 3 bases, J lost 0 bases, and 9 bases lay in between. In nucleotides, the CDR3 is TGTGCCAGTAGTATTGATGCTAGCTCCTACGAGCAGTACTTC. This gives the protein CASSIDASSYEQYF.

This clonotype showed up just a few times. This chain joins TRBV15 and TRBJ2-2; TRBD2 is a possible D gene (6 bases). CDR1 is LNHNV and CDR2 is YYDKDF in the germline V gene (reference sequence). V was clipped by 0 bases and J by 4 bases, with 12 bases between them. The CDR3 is 16 residues long. In DNA, the CDR3 is TGTGCCACCAGCAGAGATCGGGGGTCCCTCACCGGGGAGCTGTTTTTT. Translating gives CATSRDRGSLTGELFF.

This clonotype was seen just once. The rearrangement uses TRBV20-1 and TRBJ2-3; TRBD1 agrees at 7 bases. The germline CDR1 and CDR2 sequences are DFQATT and SNEGSKA (reference sequence). V gave up 6 bases and J gave up 3 bases; unmatched junction bases: 9. The CDR3 runs to 14 residues. In DNA, the CDR3 is TGCAGTGCGCTCGGACAGGTCCCTACAGATACGCAGTATTTT. This gives the protein CSALGQVPTDTQYF.

J is TRBJ2-7 and V is TRBV4-1; no reliable D call. This CDR3 has 16 amino acids. The germline V and J ends were trimmed by 1 base and 3 bases, with 16 bases remaining between them. Germline CDR1 reads MGHRA; CDR2 reads YSYEKL. The CDR3 coding sequence is TGCGCCAGCAGCCAAGTCCGCGCCTTTGGGGTCTACGAGCAGTACTTC. The encoded protein is CASSQVRAFGVYEQYF.

This clonotype was detected many times. The chain couples TRBV18 to TRBJ2-7; unclear D gene. Trimming cost V 2 bases and J 12 bases, with 17 bases left between them. The CDR3 contains 13 residues. Looked up from germline, CDR1 is KGHSH and CDR2 is LQKENI. The CDR3: CASSPWVQADLYF. The CDR3 bases are TGTGCCAGCTCACCATGGGTCCAGGCAGACCTGTACTTC.

This clonotype was observed many times. The chain is built from TRBV27 and TRBJ1-6; a possible D gene is TRBD1 (5 bases). From germline, CDR1 is MNHEY and CDR2 SMNVEV (reference sequence). The CDR3 is made up of 14 amino acids. The germline V and J ends were trimmed by 7 bases and 7 bases, with 14 bases remaining between them. CDR3 amino acids: CASTYQGSNSPLHF. The CDR3 DNA sequence: TGTGCCAGCACTTATCAGGGCAGCAATTCACCCCTCCACTTT.

This clonotype was seen more than once but under ten times. The rearrangement uses TRBV24-1 and TRBJ2-3; 10 nucleotides agree with TRBD1. V dropped 9 bases and J dropped 6; count of bases not matched to a gene: 2. Germline V gene sequence: CDR1 KGHDR, CDR2 SFDVKD. The CDR3 totals 12 residues. CDR3: CATRDRGDTQYF. As DNA, the CDR3 is TGTGCCACCCGGGACAGGGGTGATACGCAGTATTTT.

This clonotype appeared many times. The V gene is TRBV7-9, the J gene TRBJ1-5; D may be TRBD1 (5 bases). V dropped 5 bases and J dropped 3 bases, with 14 bases sitting between them. The length of the CDR3 is 15 residues. Germline lookup yields CDR1 SEHNR and CDR2 FQNEAQ (reference sequence). This CDR3 is CASSPALGDNQPQHF. The CDR3 bases are TGTGCCAGCAGCCCCGCCCTAGGGGACAATCAGCCCCAGCATTTT.

The rearrangement joins TRBV4-1 to TRBJ1-4, with D hard to call. Trimming pared 0 bases from V and 4 bases from J, leaving 9 bases between. CDR1 and CDR2 from the germline V gene are MGHRA and YSYEKL. The CDR3 consists of 15 residues. As DNA, the CDR3 is TGCGCCAGCAGCCAAGATCCCAGGAATAATGAAAAACTGTTTTTT. Residues: CASSQDPRNNEKLFF.

This clonotype was observed a few times. V gene TRBV2 combines with J gene TRBJ2-7, with 9 bases that match TRBD1. With V trimmed by 6 bases and J by 3 bases, 9 bases remained unmatched. The CDR3 covers 15 residues. Per the germline V gene, CDR1 is SNHLY and CDR2 is FYNNEI. CDR3 sequence: CASRTGTGSLYEQYF. The CDR3 nucleotides are TGTGCCAGCAGGACCGGGACAGGGAGCCTCTACGAGCAGTACTTC. The entire variable domain, with the rest obtained from reference TRBV2 and TRBJ2-7, is as follows: EPEVTQTPSHQVTQMGQEVILRCVPISNHLYFYWYRQILGQKVEFLVSFYNNEISEKSEIFDDQFSVERPDGSNFTLKIRSTKLEDSAMYFCASRTGTGSLYEQYFGPGTRLTVT.

At least ten counts were recorded for this clonotype. This chain connects TRBV7-7 to TRBJ2-2; 9 bases align to TRBD1. The CDR3 extends over 16 amino acids. Germline CDR1 and CDR2: SSHAT and FNYEAQ (reference sequence). V lost 4 bases to trimming and J lost 6 bases; unmatched junction nucleotides: 9. The CDR3 region is CASSSPGQGSAGELFF. The CDR3 DNA reads as TGTGCCAGCAGCTCCCCGGGACAGGGATCGGCCGGGGAGCTGTTTTTT.

This clonotype appeared a few times. The V and J genes are TRBV25-1 and TRBJ1-5; D is perhaps TRBD1 (5 bases). V was cut by 4 bases and J by 0 bases, with 13 bases left in between. The CDR3 is 16 amino acids. Germline V CDR1 and CDR2: MGHDK, SYGVNS. This chain's CDR3 is CASSGTGTLSNQPQHF. In DNA, the CDR3 is TGTGCCAGCAGTGGCACAGGAACCCTTAGCAATCAGCCCCAGCATTTT.

This clonotype was seen repeatedly, ten times or more. The chain is built from TRBV20-1 and TRBJ2-7, with 8 bases lining up with TRBD1. The CDR3 has 13 amino acids. J lost 3 bases, V lost 6 bases, and 7 bases had no gene match. The germline V gene encodes CDR1 DFQATT and CDR2 SNEGSKA (reference sequence). As DNA, the CDR3 is TGCAGTGCCTTCGGACAGGGCCACTACGAGCAGTACTTC. Its protein product is CSAFGQGHYEQYF.

This clonotype was seen repeatedly, ten times or more. Here the CDR3 reads CASSLPGAGGLNTEAFF. As DNA, the CDR3 is TGTGCCAGCAGCTTGCCCGGTGCAGGGGGGTTGAACACTGAAGCTTTCTTT. The chain carries TRBV7-9 and TRBJ1-1; TRBD1 aligns across 7 bases. Trimming removed 3 bases from V and 0 bases from J; junction bases left unmatched: 10. Germline loops: CDR1 SEHNR, CDR2 FQNEAQ (reference sequence). The CDR3 consists of 17 residues.

This sequence joins TRBV2 and TRBJ1-5; D uncertain. From germline, CDR1 is SNHLY and CDR2 FYNNEI. The CDR3 covers 15 residues. V was cut by 6 bases and J by 1 base, with 13 bases left in between. In DNA form, the CDR3 reads TGTGCCAGCAGCGCGGACCTAAGGAGCAATCAGCCCCAGCATTTT. Translated: CASSADLRSNQPQHF. Drawing the rest from reference TRBV2 and TRBJ1-5, the complete variable domain is EPEVTQTPSHQVTQMGQEVILRCVPISNHLYFYWYRQILGQKVEFLVSFYNNEISEKSEIFDDQFSVERPDGSNFTLKIRSTKLEDSAMYFCASSADLRSNQPQHFGDGTRLSIL.

This clonotype was observed at least ten times. J is TRBJ2-7 and V is TRBV29-1; 12 nucleotides match TRBD2. V trimming: 4 bases; J trimming: 7 bases; junction bases outside the gene matches: 5. Germline V gene lookup returns CDR1 SQVTM and CDR2 ANQGSEA. This CDR3 region has 13 residues. In DNA form, the CDR3 reads TGCAGCGTTGGGACTAGCGGGACTAGTGAGCAGTACTTC. Its translation: CSVGTSGTSEQYF.

This clonotype was seen at least ten times. The V and J genes are TRBV30 and TRBJ2-3, with 11 bases matching TRBD2. The CDR3 is 16 amino acids. With V trimmed by 0 bases and J by 3 bases, 5 bases remained unmatched. In germline, CDR1 is GTSNPN, CDR2 SVGIG (reference sequence). The CDR3 here is CAWSVGGLAVTDTQYF. The CDR3, as DNA: TGTGCCTGGAGTGTGGGGGGACTAGCGGTGACAGATACGCAGTATTTT.

This clonotype was observed at least ten times. This chain joins TRBV29-1 and TRBJ2-2; 15 positions match TRBD2. The CDR3 is made up of 15 amino acids. The ends lost 7 bases at V and 4 bases at J; junction bases unmatched: 4. Germline CDR1 is SQVTM and CDR2 is ANQGSEA. CDR3 loop: CSGGLAGGSTGELFF. CDR3 coding DNA: TGCAGCGGGGGACTAGCGGGAGGCTCCACCGGGGAGCTGTTTTTT.

This clonotype has just a few counts. J is TRBJ1-1 and V is TRBV27, with D possibly TRBD1 on 5 matching bases. The CDR3 loop spans 13 amino acids. CDR1 MNHEY and CDR2 SMNVEV come from the germline V gene (reference sequence). V was shortened by 7 bases and J by 2 bases, with 11 bases between the two germline ends. The CDR3 loop is CASKWGLNTEAFF. The CDR3 DNA is TGTGCCAGCAAATGGGGCCTAAACACTGAAGCTTTCTTT.

This clonotype showed up many times. V and J are TRBV7-3 and TRBJ1-2; D gene unclear. In germline, CDR1 is SGHTA, CDR2 FQGTGA. The CDR3 is 15 residues long. V dropped 0 bases and J dropped 5 bases, with 13 bases sitting between them. The CDR3 nucleotides read TGTGCCAGCAGCTTAACAGGCGTCGTACCATATGGCTACACCTTC. Protein: CASSLTGVVPYGYTF.